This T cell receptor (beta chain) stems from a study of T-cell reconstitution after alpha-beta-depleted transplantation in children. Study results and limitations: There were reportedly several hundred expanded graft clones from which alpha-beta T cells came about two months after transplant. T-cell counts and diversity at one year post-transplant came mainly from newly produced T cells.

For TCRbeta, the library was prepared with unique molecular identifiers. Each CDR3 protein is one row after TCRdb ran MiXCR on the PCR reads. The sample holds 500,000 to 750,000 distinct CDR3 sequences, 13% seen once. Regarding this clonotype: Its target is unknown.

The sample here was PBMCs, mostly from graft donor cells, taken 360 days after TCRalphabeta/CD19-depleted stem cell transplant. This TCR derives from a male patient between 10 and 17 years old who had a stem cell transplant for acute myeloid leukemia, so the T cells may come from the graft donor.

CDR3 nucleotides: TGTGCCAGCCTGGGGGGGAGGGGTTACAATGAGCAGTTCTTC. Its translation is CASLGGRGYNEQFF. The chain carries TRBV25-1 and TRBJ2-1; TRBD2 agrees at 7 bases. CDR3 length: 14 amino acids. From germline, CDR1 is MGHDK and CDR2 SYGVNS. The V segment lost 8 bases and the J segment 4 bases; nucleotides outside the gene matches: 8.